The 27 T cell receptor beta chains listed next were all sequenced from one sample in a study of graft-versus-host responses after intestinal transplantation. No antigens are known for them. Sequencing used immunoSEQ multiplex PCR; TCRdb keeps in-frame clones, though not all of them. The table lists over 45,000 clones, 90% to 95% of them singletons. Material: unstimulated CD4+ T cells sorted from spleen or lymph node cells, obtained before transplant. All receptors derive from a human donor who was the organ donor for an intestinal transplant.

This CDR3 reads CATHPEHYEQYF. The CDR3 DNA reads TGCGCCACCCATCCCGAACACTACGAGCAGTACTTC. V and J are TRBV10-1 and TRBJ2-5; D is unclear. The DNA end is a closer match to TRBJ2-7, so the J assignment may be wrong. Germline CDR1 is WNHNN and CDR2 is SYGVQD (reference sequence). The CDR3 runs 12 residues.

V usage is TRBV7-9 and J usage is TRBJ2-5; D gene unclear. Germline CDR1 reads SEHNR; CDR2 reads FQNEAQ (reference sequence). Trimming removed 0 bases from V and 11 bases from J, with 16 bases in between. This CDR3 has 14 amino acids. CDR3 residues: CASSLALWNQEQYF. CDR3 nucleotides: TGTGCCAGCAGCTTAGCGCTTTGGAACCAGGAGCAGTACTTC.

The V and J genes are TRBV15 and TRBJ2-5; D may be TRBD2 (6 bases). CDR1 and CDR2 from the germline V gene are LNHNV and YYDKDF (reference sequence). Trimming removed 1 base from V and 4 bases from J, with 16 bases in between. The CDR3 length is 16 residues. The CDR3 sequence is CATSRGFARGRETQYF. The CDR3 DNA reads TGTGCCACCAGCAGAGGCTTCGCTCGGGGGAGAGAGACCCAGTACTTC.

The chain couples TRBV25-1 to TRBJ2-5; 7 bases are shared with TRBD1. The V segment lost 1 base and the J segment 4 bases; nucleotides outside the gene matches: 0. Per the germline V gene, CDR1 is MGHDK and CDR2 is SYGVNS. CDR3 length: 13 amino acids. CDR3 bases: TGTGCCAGCAGTGAATCAGGGGGAGAGACCCAGTACTTC. Amino acid sequence: CASSESGGETQYF.

The J gene is TRBJ2-1, the V gene TRBV18; 7 nucleotides line up with TRBD1. The CDR3 has 17 amino acids. V lost 3 bases and J lost 1; bases outside the gene matches: 9. Germline V gene lookup returns CDR1 KGHSH and CDR2 LQKENI. The CDR3 loop is CASSPIWTGISYNEQFF. CDR3 coding DNA: TGTGCCAGCTCACCCATATGGACAGGAATATCCTACAATGAGCAGTTCTTC.

The chain couples TRBV6-6 to TRBJ2-1; no firm D call. Trimming stripped 0 bases from V and 5 bases from J, with 11 bases between. The CDR3 runs 15 residues. Germline V gives CDR1 MNHNY, CDR2 SVGAGI (reference sequence). In DNA form, the CDR3 reads TGTGCCAGCAGTTACTCGACTCCGCCCAACAATGAGCAGTTCTTC. Translating it yields CASSYSTPPNNEQFF.

The chain combines TRBV7-3 with TRBJ1-3; D is uncertain. Germline V gives CDR1 SGHTA, CDR2 FQGTGA. With 0 bases removed from V and 4 bases from J, the gap between germline ends came to 7 bases. This CDR3 has 14 amino acids. CDR3 sequence: CASSLTGQGNTIYF. CDR3 in DNA: TGTGCCAGCAGCTTAACGGGCCAGGGAAACACCATATATTTT.

This chain joins TRBV7-9 and TRBJ2-7, with 9 nucleotides matching TRBD1. Looked up from germline, CDR1 is SEHNR and CDR2 is FQNEAQ (reference sequence). The CDR3 has 15 residues. V lost 7 bases and J lost 7; bases outside the gene matches: 14. The CDR3 loop is CASIPRDRVSGEQYF. DNA of the CDR3: TGTGCCAGCATTCCCCGGGACAGGGTTTCGGGAGAGCAGTACTTC.

J is TRBJ2-5 and V is TRBV5-1; 8 positions agree with TRBD1. The J call may be in error: the DNA end matches TRBJ2-7 better. CDR3 size: 12 residues. Germline CDR1 and CDR2: SGHRS and YFSETQ. The CDR3 DNA sequence: TGCGCCAGCAGCTTCGGACAGGGCGAGCAGTACTTC. This translates into CASSFGQGEQYF.

J is TRBJ2-1 and V is TRBV9; TRBD1 might be the D (6 bases). From germline, CDR1 is SGDLS and CDR2 YYNGEE. V lost 0 bases to trimming and J lost 6 bases, with 13 bases between them. The CDR3 covers 15 residues. CDR3: CASSVGVGAFNEQFF. CDR3 bases: TGTGCCAGCAGCGTAGGTGTGGGGGCCTTCAATGAGCAGTTCTTC.

The chain joins TRBV4-2 to TRBJ2-2, with D perhaps matching TRBD1 or TRBD2 (5 bases each). Germline CDR1 LGHNA, CDR2 YNFKEQ. CDR3 size: 18 residues. V was cut by 0 bases and J by 1 base, with 15 bases left in between. CDR3 coding DNA: TGTGCCAGCAGCCAAGATAATCGGGACCAGGGGAACACCGGGGAGCTGTTTTTT. This gives the protein CASSQDNRDQGNTGELFF.

This clone was picked up one time. The chain is built from TRBV29-1 and TRBJ2-5, with D possibly matching TRBD2 (5 bases). Gene TRBJ2-7 matches the end of the DNA better, so the J call may be wrong. The V gene's germline CDR1 is SQVTM and CDR2 ANQGSEA. The CDR3 has 12 amino acids. The CDR3 protein is CSVVEGPDEQYF. The DNA of the CDR3 is TGCAGCGTTGTCGAGGGTCCTGACGAGCAGTACTTC.

The CDR3 nucleotides read TGTGCCAGCAGCCTACAGGGGCCTAATGAAAAACTGTTTTTT. Amino acid sequence: CASSLQGPNEKLFF. The chain couples TRBV6-5 to TRBJ1-4, with 7 bases identical to TRBD1. The CDR3 length is 14 residues. V lost 6 bases, J lost 3 bases, and 4 bases stayed unmatched. CDR1 is MNHEY, CDR2 SVGAGI, per germline.

The CDR3 DNA is TGCGCCAGCACTAGTCTCCCTGAGTCCGGCCCTGGGGCCAACGTCCTGACTTTC. It translates to CASTSLPESGPGANVLTF. The V and J genes are TRBV10-1 and TRBJ2-6; D call uncertain. V lost 7 bases, J lost 2 bases, and 21 bases lay in between. Germline V lookup: CDR1 WNHNN, CDR2 SYGVQD (reference sequence). The CDR3 extends over 18 amino acids.

Only a few counts were recorded for this clone. The chain employs TRBV10-3 and TRBJ2-6; TRBD1 is a possible D gene (5 bases). CDR1 is ENHRY, CDR2 SYGVKD, per germline. Trimming took 0 bases from V and 2 from J, leaving 8 bases between them. This CDR3 has 16 amino acids. CDR3 residues: CAISESKGAGANVLTF. As DNA, the CDR3 is TGTGCCATCAGTGAGTCGAAAGGGGCTGGGGCCAACGTCCTGACTTTC.

The V gene is TRBV6-5, the J gene TRBJ1-1; D is uncertain. The V and J ends lost 2 bases and 1 base respectively, with 8 bases between them. Germline V lookup: CDR1 MNHEY, CDR2 SVGAGI. This CDR3 contains 14 residues. CDR3 sequence reads: CASSYRTQNTEAFF. The CDR3 nucleotides read TGTGCCAGCAGTTACCGGACGCAGAACACTGAAGCTTTCTTT.

The V call is TRBV5-1, the J call TRBJ1-6; D call uncertain. V was shortened by 2 bases and J by 0 bases, with 15 bases between the two germline ends. This CDR3 region has 18 residues. The germline CDR1 and CDR2 sequences are SGHRS and YFSETQ. CDR3: CASSLGPSVSSYNSPLHF. The CDR3 DNA is TGCGCCAGCAGCTTAGGACCTAGTGTGAGCTCCTATAATTCACCCCTCCACTTT. The full variable domain, in which reference TRBV5-1 and TRBJ1-6 provide the parts outside the CDR3, is KAGVTQTPRYLIKTRGQQVTLSCSPISGHRSVSWYQQTPGQGLQFLFEYFSETQRNKGNFPGRFSGRQFSNSRSEMNVSTLELGDSALYLCASSLGPSVSSYNSPLHFGNGTRLTVT.

The J gene is TRBJ1-2, the V gene TRBV6-1; a weak D match, TRBD1 (6 bases). CDR1 is MNHNS, CDR2 SASEGT, per germline. The CDR3 contains 15 residues. Trimming pared 8 bases from V and 4 bases from J, leaving 20 bases between. CDR3 nucleotide sequence: TGTGCCAGCTGTCCGGACAGCCTCCTCCTCTATGGCTACACCTTC. Its translation: CASCPDSLLLYGYTF.

The rearrangement joins TRBV4-2 to TRBJ1-1, with TRBD1 matching over 7 bases. V lost 3 bases to trimming and J lost 11 bases; unmatched junction nucleotides: 12. In germline, CDR1 is LGHNA, CDR2 YNFKEQ. The CDR3 loop spans 14 amino acids. The chain's CDR3 is CASSHGTGAWGAFF. The CDR3 nucleotides read TGTGCCAGCAGCCACGGAACAGGGGCCTGGGGGGCTTTCTTT.

J is TRBJ2-3 and V is TRBV7-9; D unclear. CDR1 is SEHNR, CDR2 FQNEAQ, per germline (reference sequence). The CDR3 loop spans 14 amino acids. V gave up 5 bases and J gave up 2 bases, with 11 bases separating them. The CDR3 loop is CASSLYPYTDTQYF. The CDR3 DNA reads as TGTGCCAGCAGCCTTTACCCATACACAGATACGCAGTATTTT.

The V gene is TRBV7-9, the J gene TRBJ1-1; D ambiguous. V lost 6 bases to trimming and J lost 5 bases, with 7 bases between them. The length of the CDR3 is 11 residues. Looked up from germline, CDR1 is SEHNR and CDR2 is FQNEAQ (reference sequence). The CDR3 sequence is CASSGRTEAFF. The CDR3 DNA is TGTGCCAGCAGTGGAAGAACTGAAGCTTTCTTT.

V is TRBV30 and J is TRBJ2-6, with TRBD1 identical over 8 bases. CDR3 length: 14 amino acids. Trimming at V came to 2 bases and at J to 8 bases, leaving 5 bases not matched to a gene. The germline CDR1 and CDR2 sequences are GTSNPN and SVGIG (reference sequence). CDR3 DNA: TGTGCCTGGAGTATTTACAGGGGGACCAACGTCCTGACTTTC. Protein: CAWSIYRGTNVLTF.

The DNA of the CDR3 is TGTGCCAGCTCACCACCTGGCGGGGGGGGGAGCAATCAGCCCCAGCATTTT. The encoded protein is CASSPPGGGGSNQPQHF. The J gene is TRBJ1-5, the V gene TRBV18; maybe TRBD1 (5 bases). The CDR3 has 17 amino acids. Germline V lookup: CDR1 KGHSH, CDR2 LQKENI. Trimming removed 0 bases at V and 1 base at J, with 13 bases between.

This clone was detected only a few times. The chain couples TRBV6-1 to TRBJ2-1; D is perhaps TRBD2 (6 bases). CDR1 is MNHNS and CDR2 is SASEGT in the germline V gene. This CDR3 region has 14 residues. V lost 5 bases, J lost 6 bases, and 14 bases lay in between. The CDR3 protein is CASSREIQTNEQFF. CDR3 bases: TGTGCCAGCAGTCGGGAGATCCAAACCAATGAGCAGTTCTTC.

The chain links TRBV11-2 to TRBJ1-1; D gene unclear. Trimming took off 1 base at V and 2 bases at J, with 8 bases between the two ends. This CDR3 comprises 14 residues. Germline V CDR1 and CDR2: SGHAT, FQNNGV. The CDR3 is CASSLVASNTEAFF. CDR3 bases: TGTGCCAGCAGCTTAGTGGCCAGTAACACTGAAGCTTTCTTT.

The genes are TRBV15 and TRBJ1-4; D is perhaps TRBD1 (5 bases). The V and J ends lost 3 bases and 0 bases respectively, with 5 bases between them. Germline CDR1 and CDR2: LNHNV and YYDKDF (reference sequence). This CDR3 is 14 amino acids long. The CDR3 spells CATSRTATNEKLFF. CDR3 nucleotide sequence: TGTGCCACCAGCAGGACAGCAACTAATGAAAAACTGTTTTTT.

The chain is built from TRBV5-6 and TRBJ2-7; D not certain. The V end lost 4 bases, the J end lost 2 bases, and 16 bases lay between the germline ends. Germline V gene lookup returns CDR1 SGHDT and CDR2 YYEEEE. The length of the CDR3 is 15 residues. This CDR3 is CASSKRPAAAYEQYF. CDR3 in DNA: TGTGCCAGCAGCAAGAGGCCCGCAGCAGCCTACGAGCAGTACTTC.